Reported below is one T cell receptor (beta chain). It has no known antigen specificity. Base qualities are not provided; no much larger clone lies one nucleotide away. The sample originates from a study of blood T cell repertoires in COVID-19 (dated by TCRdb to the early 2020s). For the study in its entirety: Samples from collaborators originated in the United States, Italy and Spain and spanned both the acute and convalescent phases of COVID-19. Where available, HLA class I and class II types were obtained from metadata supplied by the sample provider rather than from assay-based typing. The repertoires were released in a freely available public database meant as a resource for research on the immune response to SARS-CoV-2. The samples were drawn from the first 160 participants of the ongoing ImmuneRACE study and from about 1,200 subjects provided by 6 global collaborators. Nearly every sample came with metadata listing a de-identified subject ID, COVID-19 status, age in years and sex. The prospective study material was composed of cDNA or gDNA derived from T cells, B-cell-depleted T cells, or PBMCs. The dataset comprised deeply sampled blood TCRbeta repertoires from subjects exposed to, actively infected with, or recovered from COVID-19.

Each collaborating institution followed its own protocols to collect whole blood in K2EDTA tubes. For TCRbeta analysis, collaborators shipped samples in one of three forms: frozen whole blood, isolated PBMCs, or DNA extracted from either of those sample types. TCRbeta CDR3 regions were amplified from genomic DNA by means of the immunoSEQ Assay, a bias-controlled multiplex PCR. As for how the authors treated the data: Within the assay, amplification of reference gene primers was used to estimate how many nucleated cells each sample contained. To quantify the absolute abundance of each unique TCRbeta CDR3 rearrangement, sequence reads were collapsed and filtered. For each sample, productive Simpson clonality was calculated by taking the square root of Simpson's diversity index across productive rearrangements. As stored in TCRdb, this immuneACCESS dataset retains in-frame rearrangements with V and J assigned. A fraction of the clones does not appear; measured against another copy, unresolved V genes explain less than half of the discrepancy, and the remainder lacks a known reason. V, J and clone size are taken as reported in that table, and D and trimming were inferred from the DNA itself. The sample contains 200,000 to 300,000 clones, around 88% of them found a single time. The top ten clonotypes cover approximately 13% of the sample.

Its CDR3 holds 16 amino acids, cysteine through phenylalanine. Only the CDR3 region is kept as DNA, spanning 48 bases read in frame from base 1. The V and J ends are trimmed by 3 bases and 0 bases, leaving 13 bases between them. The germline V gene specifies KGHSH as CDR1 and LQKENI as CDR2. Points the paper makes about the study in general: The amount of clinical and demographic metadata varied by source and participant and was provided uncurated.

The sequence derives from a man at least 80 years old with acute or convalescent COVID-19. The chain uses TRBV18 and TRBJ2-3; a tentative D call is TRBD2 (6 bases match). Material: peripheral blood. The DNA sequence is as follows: TGTGCCAGCTCACCCCGAGGGAGCGGGAGCACAGATACGCAGTATTTT. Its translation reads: CASSPRGSGSTDTQYF.